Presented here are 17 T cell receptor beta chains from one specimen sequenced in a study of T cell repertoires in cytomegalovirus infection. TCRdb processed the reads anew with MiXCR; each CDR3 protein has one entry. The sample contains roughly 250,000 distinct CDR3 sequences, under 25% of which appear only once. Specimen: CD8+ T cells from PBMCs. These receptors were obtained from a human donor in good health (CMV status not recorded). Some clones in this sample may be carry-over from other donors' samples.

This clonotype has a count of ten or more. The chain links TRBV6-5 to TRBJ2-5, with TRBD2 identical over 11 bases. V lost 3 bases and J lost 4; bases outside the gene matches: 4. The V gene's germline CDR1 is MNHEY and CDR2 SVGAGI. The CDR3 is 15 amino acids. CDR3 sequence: CASSYTGLAGETQYF. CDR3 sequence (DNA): TGTGCCAGCAGTTATACTGGACTAGCGGGAGAGACCCAGTACTTC.

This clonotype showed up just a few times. The CDR3 here is CASSAGLAGVLYTQYF. DNA for the CDR3: TGTGCCAGCAGTGCGGGACTAGCGGGGGTCCTGTATACGCAGTATTTT. The chain couples TRBV2 to TRBJ2-3; TRBD2 matches at 14 bases. CDR1 SNHLY and CDR2 FYNNEI come from the germline V gene. There are 16 residues in the CDR3. V trimming: 4 bases; J trimming: 7 bases; junction bases outside the gene matches: 7.

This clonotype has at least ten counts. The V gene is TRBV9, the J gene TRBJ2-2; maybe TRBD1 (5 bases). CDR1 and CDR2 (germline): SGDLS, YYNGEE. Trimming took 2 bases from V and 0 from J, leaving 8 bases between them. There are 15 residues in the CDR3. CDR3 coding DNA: TGTGCCAGCAGCGTTTCAGGGTCGAACACCGGGGAGCTGTTTTTT. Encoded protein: CASSVSGSNTGELFF.

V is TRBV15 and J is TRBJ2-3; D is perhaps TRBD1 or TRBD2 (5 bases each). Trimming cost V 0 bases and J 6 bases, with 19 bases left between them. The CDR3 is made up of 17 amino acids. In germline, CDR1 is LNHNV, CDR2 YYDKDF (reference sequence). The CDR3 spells CATSRDGYPRGGDTQYF. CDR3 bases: TGTGCCACCAGCAGAGACGGGTACCCCCGGGGCGGGGATACGCAGTATTTT.

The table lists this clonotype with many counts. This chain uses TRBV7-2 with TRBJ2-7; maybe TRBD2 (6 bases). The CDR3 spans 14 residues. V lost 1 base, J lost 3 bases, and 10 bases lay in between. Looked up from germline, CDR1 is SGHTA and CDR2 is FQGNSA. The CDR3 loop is CASSLELAFYEQYF. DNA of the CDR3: TGTGCCAGCAGCTTAGAACTAGCATTCTACGAGCAGTACTTC.

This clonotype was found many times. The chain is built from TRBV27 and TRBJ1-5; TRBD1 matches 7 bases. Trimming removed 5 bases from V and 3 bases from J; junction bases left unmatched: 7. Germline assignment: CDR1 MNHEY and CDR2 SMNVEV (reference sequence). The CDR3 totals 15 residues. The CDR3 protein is CASSMGTAINQPQHF. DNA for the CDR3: TGTGCCAGCAGTATGGGGACAGCTATCAATCAGCCCCAGCATTTT.

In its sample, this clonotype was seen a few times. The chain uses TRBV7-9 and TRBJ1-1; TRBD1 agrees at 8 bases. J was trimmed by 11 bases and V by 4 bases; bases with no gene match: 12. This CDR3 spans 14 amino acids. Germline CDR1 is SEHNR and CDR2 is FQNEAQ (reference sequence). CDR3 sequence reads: CASSSGDRPLKAFF. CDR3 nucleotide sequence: TGTGCCAGCAGCTCAGGGGACAGGCCACTGAAGGCTTTCTTT.

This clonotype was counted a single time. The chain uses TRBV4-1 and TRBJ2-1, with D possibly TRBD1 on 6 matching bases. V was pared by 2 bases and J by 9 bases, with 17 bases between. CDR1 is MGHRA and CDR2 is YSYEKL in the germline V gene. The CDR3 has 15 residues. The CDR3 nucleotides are TGCGCCAGCAGCCAAATGGGCTTGGGGGCCGGTGAGCAGTTCTTC. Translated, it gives CASSQMGLGAGEQFF.

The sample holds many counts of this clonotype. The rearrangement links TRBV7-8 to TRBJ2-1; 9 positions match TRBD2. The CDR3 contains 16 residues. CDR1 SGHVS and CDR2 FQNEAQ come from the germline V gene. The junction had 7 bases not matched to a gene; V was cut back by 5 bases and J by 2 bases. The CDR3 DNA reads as TGTGCCAGCAGCCCCACGGCGGGGGGGGCCTACAATGAGCAGTTCTTC. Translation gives CASSPTAGGAYNEQFF.

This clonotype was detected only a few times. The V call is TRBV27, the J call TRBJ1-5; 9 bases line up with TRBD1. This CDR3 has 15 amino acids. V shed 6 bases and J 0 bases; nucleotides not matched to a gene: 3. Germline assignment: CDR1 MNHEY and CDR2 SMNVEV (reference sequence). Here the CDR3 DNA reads TGTGCCAGCAGGGGACAGGGCTATAGCAATCAGCCCCAGCATTTT. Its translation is CASRGQGYSNQPQHF.

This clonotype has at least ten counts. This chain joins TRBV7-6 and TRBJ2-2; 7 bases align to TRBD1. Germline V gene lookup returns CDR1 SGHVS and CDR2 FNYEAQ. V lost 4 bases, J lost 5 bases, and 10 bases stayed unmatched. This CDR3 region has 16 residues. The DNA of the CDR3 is TGTGCCAGCAGCTACCCCGCGAGGGGGCAAACCGGGGAGCTGTTTTTT. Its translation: CASSYPARGQTGELFF.

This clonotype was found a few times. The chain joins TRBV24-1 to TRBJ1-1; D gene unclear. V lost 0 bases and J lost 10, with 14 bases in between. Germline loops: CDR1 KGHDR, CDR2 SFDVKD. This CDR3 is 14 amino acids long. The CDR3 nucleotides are TGTGCCACCAGTGATTTGGGGAATCCTTTGGTAGCTTTCTTT. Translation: CATSDLGNPLVAFF.

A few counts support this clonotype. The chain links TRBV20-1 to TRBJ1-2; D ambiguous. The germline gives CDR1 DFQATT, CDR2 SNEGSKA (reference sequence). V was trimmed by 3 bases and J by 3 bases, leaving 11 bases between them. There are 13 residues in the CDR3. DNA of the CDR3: TGCAGTGCTAGGGAGGTCGGGGACTATGGCTACACCTTC. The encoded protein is CSAREVGDYGYTF.

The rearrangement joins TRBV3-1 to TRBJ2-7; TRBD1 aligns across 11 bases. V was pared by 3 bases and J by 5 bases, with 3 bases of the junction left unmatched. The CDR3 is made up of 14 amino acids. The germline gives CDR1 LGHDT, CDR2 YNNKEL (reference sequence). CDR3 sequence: CASSHWDRGDEQYF. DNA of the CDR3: TGTGCCAGCAGCCATTGGGACAGGGGGGACGAGCAGTACTTC.

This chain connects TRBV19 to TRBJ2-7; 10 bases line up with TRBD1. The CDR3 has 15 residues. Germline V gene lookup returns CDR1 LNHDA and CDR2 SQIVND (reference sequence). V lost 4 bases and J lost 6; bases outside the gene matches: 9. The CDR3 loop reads CASSTHTGTGVEQYF. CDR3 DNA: TGTGCCAGTAGTACCCATACCGGGACAGGGGTCGAGCAGTACTTC.

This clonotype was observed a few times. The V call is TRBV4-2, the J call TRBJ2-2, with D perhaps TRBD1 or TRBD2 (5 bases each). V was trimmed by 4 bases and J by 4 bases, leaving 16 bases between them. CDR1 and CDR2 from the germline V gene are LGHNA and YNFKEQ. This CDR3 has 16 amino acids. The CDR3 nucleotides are TGTGCCAGCAGCCCCACGGGGCAGAAACCCACCGGGGAGCTGTTTTTT. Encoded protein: CASSPTGQKPTGELFF.

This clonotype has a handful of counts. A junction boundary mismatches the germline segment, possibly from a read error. The CDR3 DNA reads TGTGCCAGCAGCCTCCGGGACGGAACTAAGCTCTTC. It codes for CASSLRDGTKLF. This chain connects TRBV7-9 to TRBJ2-1; tentatively, D is TRBD1 or TRBD2 (5 bases each). The CDR3 length is 12 residues. CDR1 SEHNR and CDR2 FQNEAQ come from the germline V gene (reference sequence).